The 10 T cell receptor beta chains listed next were all sequenced from one sample in a study of blood T cells in healthy people across ages (dated by TCRdb to about 2015). Library method: 5' RACE. The instrument was an Illumina HiSeq 2500. A second PCR of roughly 7 to 11 cycles was performed with a sample-barcoded 5' primer and a J-beta primer mix. Using fastp at Q25 and MiXCR, TCRdb reprocessed the public reads and kept productive beta chains. Identical CDR3 protein sequences are pooled into one entry, listed with their most common genes and DNA. The sample table lists some 880,000 distinct CDR3 sequences, under 40% of them with a count of one. Of the sample, around 13% falls within the top ten clones. Sequenced material: blood. The origin of the receptors is a man between 18 and 35 years old in good health.

This clonotype came up a few times. The V call is TRBV5-5, the J call TRBJ2-2, with 7 positions matching TRBD1. Unmatched junction bases numbered 11, after V lost 3 bases and J lost 6 bases. CDR3 length: 16 amino acids. Germline-derived CDR1 and CDR2 are SGHKS and YYEKEE (reference sequence). The CDR3 sequence is CASSSHPPGQSGELFF. The CDR3 bases are TGTGCCAGCAGCTCCCACCCACCGGGACAGTCCGGGGAGCTGTTTTTT.

The chain combines TRBV24-1 with TRBJ2-3, with 12 bases matching TRBD2. Trimming cost V 5 bases and J 0 bases; bases outside gene matches: 5. This CDR3 is 17 amino acids long. In germline, CDR1 is KGHDR, CDR2 SFDVKD. The CDR3 nucleotides are TGTGCCACCAGTGCTGCTAGCGGGGGGGCTAGCACAGATACGCAGTATTTT. Translating it yields CATSAASGGASTDTQYF.

This clonotype was seen more than once but under ten times. The V and J genes are TRBV5-1 and TRBJ1-1; perhaps TRBD1 as D (6 bases). The CDR3 extends over 15 amino acids. V shed 4 bases and J shed 6 bases, with 19 bases lying between them. Germline values: CDR1 SGHRS, CDR2 YFSETQ. The CDR3 bases are TGCGCCAGCAGCCTGGACGGGTTTGGGGGCTCTGAAGCTTTCTTT. Its protein product is CASSLDGFGGSEAFF.

In DNA, the CDR3 is TGCAGTGCTAGAGGTCCTTGGGGCTTAAAAAGCAATCAGCCCCAGCATTTT. It codes for CSARGPWGLKSNQPQHF. The chain joins TRBV20-1 to TRBJ1-5; tentative D call: TRBD1 (5 bases). The CDR3 consists of 17 residues. In germline, CDR1 is DFQATT, CDR2 SNEGSKA (reference sequence). V dropped 1 base and J dropped 1 base, with 17 bases sitting between them.

The CDR3 DNA sequence: TGTGCCAGTAGTAGGGTTAACAGGTCCCCCACTGAAGCTTTCTTT. Translating it yields CASSRVNRSPTEAFF. The chain carries TRBV19 and TRBJ1-1, with D tentatively TRBD1 (5 bases). The CDR3 is made up of 15 amino acids. Germline CDR1 and CDR2: LNHDA and SQIVND (reference sequence). Trimming took off 4 bases at V and 4 bases at J, with 16 bases between the two ends.

Many counts were recorded for this clonotype. The chain carries TRBV6-1 and TRBJ1-2; D unclear. V lost 5 bases to trimming and J lost 3 bases, with 10 bases between them. There are 13 residues in the CDR3. Germline V gives CDR1 MNHNS, CDR2 SASEGT. CDR3 coding DNA: TGTGCCAGCAGTATCACAGAGGACTATGGCTACACCTTC. Amino acids: CASSITEDYGYTF.

This clonotype was observed at least ten times. This chain uses TRBV20-1 with TRBJ2-7; 9 nucleotides match TRBD1. Unmatched junction bases numbered 12, after V lost 0 bases and J lost 0 bases. This CDR3 is built from 18 residues. CDR1 is DFQATT, CDR2 SNEGSKA, per germline (reference sequence). The CDR3 loop is CSARDRTGDFSPSYEQYF. CDR3 sequence (DNA): TGCAGTGCTAGAGATCGGACAGGGGATTTTTCCCCCTCCTACGAGCAGTACTTC.

The chain links TRBV2 to TRBJ1-2, with 7 bases aligning to TRBD1. Germline lookup yields CDR1 SNHLY and CDR2 FYNNEI. CDR3 length: 13 amino acids. V trimming: 8 bases; J trimming: 8 bases; junction bases outside the gene matches: 11. Here the CDR3 DNA reads TGTGCCAGCGCGGGGACAGCAACTAGGGGCTACACCTTC. It specifies CASAGTATRGYTF. The full variable domain, rest sourced from reference TRBV2 and TRBJ1-2, is EPEVTQTPSHQVTQMGQEVILRCVPISNHLYFYWYRQILGQKVEFLVSFYNNEISEKSEIFDDQFSVERPDGSNFTLKIRSTKLEDSAMYFCASAGTATRGYTFGSGTRLTVV.

V gene TRBV7-2 combines with J gene TRBJ2-4, with D possibly being TRBD2 (6 bases). The DNA end is more similar to TRBJ2-5, so the J call may be wrong. The germline CDR1 and CDR2 sequences are SGHTA and FQGNSA. This CDR3 is 15 amino acids long. The CDR3 region has the DNA TGTGCCAGCAGCTTAGACCCGGGGGTATCAGAGACCCAGTACTTC. Translated, it gives CASSLDPGVSETQYF.

In its sample, this clonotype was seen many times. The rearrangement links TRBV10-3 to TRBJ2-3, with TRBD2 identical over 10 bases. Germline trimming cut 2 bases from V and 4 bases from J; bases unmatched to any gene: 6. Germline V gene sequence: CDR1 ENHRY, CDR2 SYGVKD. CDR3 length equals 16 residues. CDR3 protein: CAISEPSGRGSDTQYF. Here the CDR3 DNA reads TGTGCCATCAGTGAGCCGAGCGGGAGGGGATCAGATACGCAGTATTTT.